This T cell receptor (beta chain) was retrieved from a study of T cell repertoires in cytomegalovirus infection. The wider study: An indication of both CMV infection and matching HLA type came from public TCR beta signatures. Study-level findings and limits: Cumulative frequency (of public TCR beta family members) identified carriers of CMV plus the relevant HLA.

TCRdb reprocessed the reads with MiXCR, giving one entry per CDR3 protein. The sample has about 140,000 distinct CDR3 sequences; about 6% are singletons. This clonotype came up many times. Antigen: not known. V lost 7 bases to trimming and J lost 0 bases; unmatched junction nucleotides: 4. The CDR3 spans 15 residues. Germline V lookup: CDR1 SGHTA, CDR2 FQGTGA. This receptor was taken from a human donor in good health (CMV status not recorded). Some clones in this sample may be carry-over from other donors' samples. The chain is built from TRBV7-3 and TRBJ2-2; 8 bases fit TRBD2. Material for sequencing was PBMCs. The CDR3 spells CASTAGGSNTGELFF. The CDR3 coding sequence is TGTGCCAGCACCGCGGGGGGATCGAACACCGGGGAGCTGTTTTTT.